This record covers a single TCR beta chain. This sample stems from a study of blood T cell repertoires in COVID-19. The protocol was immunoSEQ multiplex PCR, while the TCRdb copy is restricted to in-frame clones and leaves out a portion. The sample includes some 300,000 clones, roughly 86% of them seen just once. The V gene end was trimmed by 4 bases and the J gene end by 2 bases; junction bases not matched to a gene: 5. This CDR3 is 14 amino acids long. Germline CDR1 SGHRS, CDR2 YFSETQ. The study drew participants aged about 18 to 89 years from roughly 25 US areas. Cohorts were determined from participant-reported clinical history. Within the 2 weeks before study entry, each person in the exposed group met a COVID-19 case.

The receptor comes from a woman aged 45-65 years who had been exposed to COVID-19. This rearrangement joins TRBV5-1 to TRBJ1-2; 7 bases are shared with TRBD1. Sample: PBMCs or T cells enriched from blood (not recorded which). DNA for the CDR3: TGCGCCAGCAGCCAAGACAGGGTGAACTATGGCTACACCTTC. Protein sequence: CASSQDRVNYGYTF.